This T cell receptor beta chain was captured in a study of T cell responses to AZD1222 COVID-19 vaccine (dated by TCRdb to about 2021). Regarding the research as a whole: AZD1222 recipients given second doses at about 4 weeks or at about 12 weeks were pooled, since spike-specific TCR depth and breadth were not found to differ between the two schedules. TCR sequencing covered some 250 trial participants: around 210 given two doses of AZD1222 and 26 given two doses of MenACWY control vaccine. Trial participants were enrolled into age subgroups of 18-55, 56-69 and 70-plus years, which contained roughly 150, 30 and 60 TCR-sequenced participants, respectively.

The intended sense of this specimen's time point label: baseline before first vaccination. Vaccinee samples came from UK trials COV001 and COV002, including a single-blind randomized controlled phase 2/3 trial of AZD1222 (ChAdOx1 nCoV-19) in healthy adults. Trial participant PBMC samples were collected at day 0 and day 28 after the second dose for TCRbeta chain sequencing. Results the study describes overall, beyond this receptor: Because no day 14 peak-response samples were available, the repertoires could be characterized only after the peak T cell response. A significant rise in spike-specific TCR breadth and depth was observed after two AZD1222 doses relative to day 0 and relative to MenACWY recipients. Participants were mostly white British, with more females than males. The authors suggested clonal diversity may have been underestimated. Reportedly, almost half of the unique spike-specific TCRs recognized epitopes lying outside the regions that are mutated in the B.1.351 and B.1.1.7 variants. The 56-69-year group was small, and its depth increase did not reach significance, likely because of low power. Vaccine-associated CD4 TCRs spanned the whole spike protein, with dominant responses in regions 160-218 and 743-854. Conclusions about previously exposed vaccinees were limited because only 6 or 7 AZD1222 recipients were SARS-CoV-2 seropositive at baseline.

The CDR3 regions of human TCRbeta chains were analyzed by immunosequencing. The authors processed their data as follows. TCRs in the repertoires were matched against a reference library of SARS-CoV-2-specific TCRs that had been generated with the MIRA antigen-specificity platform. Breadth was defined as the fraction of unique TCRs that were SARS-CoV-2-associated. Depth was defined as the fraction of total T cells that were SARS-CoV-2-associated. Using the MIRA data, each spike-specific TCR was mapped to the spike region that the TCR reacts to and placed in a CD4 or CD8 class. Log10-transformed breadth and depth values were compared by one-way ANOVA with Sidak's multiple comparisons tests. The source is immuneACCESS, and TCRdb retained only in-frame sequences with V and J called. Part of the clones is not carried over; for the studies checked, unresolved V genes explain less than half of this, and the remainder is unexplained. The V and J calls and clone size were taken over from that table, and D and trimming were inferred from the DNA. In this sample the table shows fewer than 150,000 clones, approximately 91% of which occur a single time. The top ten constitute approximately 4.8% of the sample.

Turning to this clone: Its antigen remains undetermined. Base quality data are lacking; no much larger clone is found one base away.

Relative to germline, V is 0 bases shorter and J is 1 base shorter, with 6 bases between their ends. From its cysteine to its phenylalanine, the CDR3 spans 14 amino acids. This entry keeps only the CDR3 DNA: 42 bases, framed from base 1. From a lookup of the germline V gene, CDR1 and CDR2 are MNHEY and SVGAGI. Recombination joined TRBV6-5 with TRBJ1-1; the D gene lacks a confident call. The sample here was peripheral blood, taken on day 0 of AZD1222 vaccination. This clonotype was sampled from an adult in good health. The nucleotides read TGTGCCAGCAGTTACTCAACGGCGAACACTGAAGCTTTCTTT. It translates to CASSYSTANTEAFF.